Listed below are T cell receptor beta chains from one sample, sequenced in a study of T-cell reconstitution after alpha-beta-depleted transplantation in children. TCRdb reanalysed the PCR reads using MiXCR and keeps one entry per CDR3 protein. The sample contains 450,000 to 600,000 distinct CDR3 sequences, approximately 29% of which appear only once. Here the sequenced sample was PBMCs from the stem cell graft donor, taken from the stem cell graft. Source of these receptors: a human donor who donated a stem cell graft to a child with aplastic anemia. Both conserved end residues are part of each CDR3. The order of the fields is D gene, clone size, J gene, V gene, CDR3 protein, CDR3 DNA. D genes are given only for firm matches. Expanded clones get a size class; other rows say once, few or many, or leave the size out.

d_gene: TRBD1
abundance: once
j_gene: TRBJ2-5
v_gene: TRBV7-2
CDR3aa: CASSLTGTGARKTQYF
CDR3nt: TGTGCCAGCAGCTTAACCGGGACAGGGGCTCGAAAGACCCAGTACTTC

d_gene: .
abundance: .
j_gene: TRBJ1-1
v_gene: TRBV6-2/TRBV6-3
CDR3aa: CASTLGANTEAFF
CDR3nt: TGTGCCAGCACCCTGGGGGCGAACACTGAAGCTTTCTTT

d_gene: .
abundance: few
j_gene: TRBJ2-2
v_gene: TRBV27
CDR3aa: CASRLNLDEAGELFF
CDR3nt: TGTGCCAGCAGACTTAACCTCGACGAAGCCGGGGAGCTGTTTTTT

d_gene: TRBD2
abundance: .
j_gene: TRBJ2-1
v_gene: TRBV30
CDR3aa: CAWDGGTSGRSEQFF
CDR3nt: TGTGCCTGGGACGGCGGGACTAGCGGGAGATCTGAGCAGTTCTTC

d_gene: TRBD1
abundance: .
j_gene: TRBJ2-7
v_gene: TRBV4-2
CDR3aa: CASSQGTGRYF
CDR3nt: TGTGCCAGCAGCCAAGGGACAGGGAGGTACTTC

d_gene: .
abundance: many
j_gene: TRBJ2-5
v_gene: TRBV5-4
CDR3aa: CASSLGREETQYF
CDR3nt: TGTGCCAGCAGCTTGGGACGGGAAGAGACCCAGTACTTC

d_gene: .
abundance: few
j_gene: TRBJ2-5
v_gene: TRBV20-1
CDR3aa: CSARFEGRDWTQYF
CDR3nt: TGCAGTGCTAGATTTGAGGGCAGGGATTGGACCCAGTACTTC

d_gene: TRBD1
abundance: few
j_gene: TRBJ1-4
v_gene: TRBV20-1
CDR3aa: CSAGTGGGEKLFF
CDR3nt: TGCAGTGCTGGGACAGGGGGAGGCGAAAAACTGTTTTTT

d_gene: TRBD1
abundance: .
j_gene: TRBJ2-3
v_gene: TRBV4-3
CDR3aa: CASSQRGQVSSTDTQYF
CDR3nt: TGCGCCAGCAGCCAACGGGGACAGGTCTCTAGCACAGATACGCAGTATTTT

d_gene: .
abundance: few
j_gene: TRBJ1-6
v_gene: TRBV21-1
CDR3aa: CASSPGVLDSPLHF
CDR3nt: TGTGCCAGCAGCCCTGGCGTCTTGGATTCACCCCTCCACTTT

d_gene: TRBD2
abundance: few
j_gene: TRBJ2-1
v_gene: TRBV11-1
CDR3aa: CASSSPFWEVAGPNEQFF
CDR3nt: TGTGCCAGCAGCTCCCCCTTCTGGGAGGTAGCGGGACCCAATGAGCAGTTCTTC

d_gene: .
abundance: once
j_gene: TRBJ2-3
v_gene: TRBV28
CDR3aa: CASSQEIDRVGTDTQYF
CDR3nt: TGTGCCAGCAGTCAAGAGATAGACAGAGTGGGCACAGATACGCAGTATTTT

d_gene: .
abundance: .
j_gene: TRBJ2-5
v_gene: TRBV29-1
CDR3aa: CSVVLLALETQYF
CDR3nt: TGCAGCGTTGTTCTACTAGCTTTAGAGACCCAGTACTTC

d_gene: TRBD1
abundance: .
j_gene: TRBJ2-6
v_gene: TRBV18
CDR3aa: CASSSDRDGSGANVLTF
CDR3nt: TGTGCCAGCTCATCCGACAGGGACGGCTCTGGGGCCAACGTCCTGACTTTC

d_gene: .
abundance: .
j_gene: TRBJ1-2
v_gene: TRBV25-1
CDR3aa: CASSEGQGRAYGYTF
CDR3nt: TGTGCCAGCAGTGAGGGTCAGGGGCGGGCCTATGGCTACACCTTC